What follows are 14 T cell receptor beta chains derived from one specimen sequenced in a study of cytomegalovirus exposure and HLA in healthy donors. The study ran its PCR with 60 Vbeta and 13 Jbeta primers. The protocol was immunoSEQ multiplex PCR, while the TCRdb copy is restricted to in-frame clones and leaves out a portion. Here the sample spans nearly 110,000 clones, around 72% being singletons. Sequencing used PBMCs. These receptors all come from a woman in her thirties or forties in good health and CMV-seropositive.

In its sample, this clone was seen a few times. The genes are TRBV19 and TRBJ1-1, with a possible D match to TRBD1 (5 bases). The germline gives CDR1 LNHDA, CDR2 SQIVND (reference sequence). Trimming cost V 6 bases and J 2 bases, with 16 bases left between them. The CDR3 sequence is 15 residues long. The CDR3 reads CASRRSDIGNTEAFF. CDR3 sequence (DNA): TGTGCCAGTAGGCGATCGGACATAGGAAACACTGAAGCTTTCTTT.

The chain links TRBV2 to TRBJ2-5; 7 positions match TRBD2. CDR1 is SNHLY and CDR2 is FYNNEI in the germline V gene. The junction had 14 bases not matched to a gene; V was cut back by 6 bases and J by 4 bases. This CDR3 spans 16 amino acids. The CDR3 nucleotides are TGTGCCAGCAGCCTCAACACGGGGGGAGGGAGAGAGACCCAGTACTTC. Translating gives CASSLNTGGGRETQYF. Variable domain in full (rest from reference TRBV2 and TRBJ2-5): EPEVTQTPSHQVTQMGQEVILRCVPISNHLYFYWYRQILGQKVEFLVSFYNNEISEKSEIFDDQFSVERPDGSNFTLKIRSTKLEDSAMYFCASSLNTGGGRETQYFGPGTRLLVL.

The rearrangement uses TRBV18 and TRBJ1-1; 8 bases agree with TRBD1. The CDR3 sequence is 14 residues long. CDR1 is KGHSH, CDR2 LQKENI, per germline. The J segment lost 1 base and the V segment lost 5 bases, leaving 3 bases of the junction unmatched. The CDR3 loop is CASSSDRGNTEAFF. The CDR3 DNA reads TGTGCCAGCTCATCCGACAGGGGGAACACTGAAGCTTTCTTT. Full variable domain (missing parts from reference TRBV18 and TRBJ1-1): NAGVMQNPRHLVRRRGQEARLRCSPMKGHSHVYWYRQLPEEGLKFMVYLQKENIIDESGMPKERFSAEFPKEGPSILRIQQVVRGDSAAYFCASSSDRGNTEAFFGQGTRLTVV.

This clone has only a few counts. The chain employs TRBV6-1 and TRBJ1-5; 10 bases are shared with TRBD1. The CDR3 consists of 15 residues. Germline V CDR1 and CDR2: MNHNS, SASEGT. The V and J ends lost 4 bases and 4 bases, in that order; junction bases with no gene match: 4. The chain's CDR3 is CASSVAGQGNQPQHF. CDR3 coding DNA: TGTGCCAGCAGTGTAGCGGGACAGGGGAATCAGCCCCAGCATTTT.

For this clone: An end of the junction differs from the germline gene, which may be a read error. The chain couples TRBV7-9 to TRBJ2-7, with D tentatively TRBD1 (5 bases). The CDR3 is 12 residues long. Per the germline V gene, CDR1 is SEHNR and CDR2 is FQNEAQ (reference sequence). CDR3 protein: CSSSLDGAGIYF. The DNA of the CDR3 is TGTTCCAGCAGCTTGGATGGGGCCGGTATATACTTC.

The V gene is TRBV19, the J gene TRBJ1-1; D may be TRBD1 (5 bases). The V gene lost 10 bases and the J gene lost 4 bases, with 10 bases spanning the gap. Germline V CDR1 and CDR2: LNHDA, SQIVND (reference sequence). The CDR3 totals 11 residues. The CDR3 sequence: CATEGATEAFF. The CDR3 coding sequence is TGTGCCACAGAAGGGGCCACTGAAGCTTTCTTT.

This clone was seen a few times. This chain links TRBV2 with TRBJ1-5; TRBD1 agrees at 7 bases. V gave up 5 bases and J gave up 4 bases; unmatched junction bases: 2. The CDR3 is 13 residues long. Germline V gene sequence: CDR1 SNHLY, CDR2 FYNNEI. The CDR3 DNA follows: TGTGCCAGCAGTCCGGACAGGAATCAGCCCCAGCATTTT. It yields the protein CASSPDRNQPQHF.

This CDR3 reads CASSVGQGGMNTEAFF. In DNA, the CDR3 is TGTGCCAGCAGCGTAGGGCAGGGTGGGATGAACACTGAAGCTTTCTTT. The J gene is TRBJ1-1, the V gene TRBV9, with a possible D match to TRBD1 (5 bases). The CDR3 is made up of 16 amino acids. The V end was cut by 0 bases, the J end by 0 bases, with 12 bases between. Per germline, CDR1 SGDLS and CDR2 YYNGEE.

To note about this clone: The missing conserved phenylalanine or tryptophan at the end of this CDR3 makes a read error likely. V is TRBV4-1 and J is TRBJ2-3; TRBD1 matches 7 bases. Germline V gene data show CDR1 as MGHRA and CDR2 as YSYEKL. The CDR3 length is 15 residues. With V trimmed by 4 bases and J by 6 bases, 10 bases remained unmatched. The CDR3: CASSPEGQHRDTQYV. CDR3 in DNA: TGCGCCAGCAGCCCCGAGGGACAGCACAGGGATACGCAGTATGTT.

The DNA of the CDR3 is TGTGCCAGCAGTGAGGGGCGGAACACTGAAGCTTTCTTT. Its protein product is CASSEGRNTEAFF. The chain uses TRBV2 and TRBJ1-1, with D perhaps matching TRBD1 (5 bases). V lost 3 bases to trimming and J lost 1 base, with 6 bases between them. Germline V CDR1 and CDR2: SNHLY, FYNNEI. The CDR3 is 13 residues long.

The chain uses TRBV25-1 and TRBJ1-1; 7 bases are a match to TRBD1. Germline assignment: CDR1 MGHDK and CDR2 SYGVNS. The V gene end was trimmed by 8 bases and the J gene end by 4 bases; junction bases not matched to a gene: 13. The CDR3 is made up of 15 amino acids. The CDR3 DNA reads TGTGCCAGCGCGGGGCGACAGGGTCGGAGCACTGAAGCTTTCTTT. Translated: CASAGRQGRSTEAFF.

The chain is built from TRBV4-3 and TRBJ2-2; the D gene is possibly TRBD2 (7 bases). This CDR3 spans 17 amino acids. Germline V gives CDR1 LGHNA, CDR2 YSLEER. Trimming left V 0 bases short and J 2 bases short, with 13 bases between. The DNA of the CDR3 is TGCGCCAGCAGCCAAGACGGAGGGGGGGCCAACACCGGGGAGCTGTTTTTT. It codes for CASSQDGGGANTGELFF.

J is TRBJ2-2 and V is TRBV9, with D tentatively TRBD2 (6 bases). Trimming shortened V by 0 bases and J by 7 bases, and 16 bases separated the two germline ends. The CDR3 is made up of 16 amino acids. CDR1 and CDR2 from the germline V gene are SGDLS and YYNGEE. The CDR3 DNA reads TGTGCCAGCAGCGTAGGGACTACTGCTAATCGCGGGGAGCTGTTTTTT. Translated, it gives CASSVGTTANRGELFF.

The chain has TRBV6-5 and TRBJ2-3; weak D call: TRBD1 (6 bases). CDR3 size: 13 residues. V gave up 10 bases and J gave up 6 bases, with 17 bases separating them. The germline gives CDR1 MNHEY, CDR2 SVGAGI. CDR3 nucleotide sequence: TGTGCCACCTCGAGGGGGTGGATGGATACGCAGTATTTT. It encodes CATSRGWMDTQYF.